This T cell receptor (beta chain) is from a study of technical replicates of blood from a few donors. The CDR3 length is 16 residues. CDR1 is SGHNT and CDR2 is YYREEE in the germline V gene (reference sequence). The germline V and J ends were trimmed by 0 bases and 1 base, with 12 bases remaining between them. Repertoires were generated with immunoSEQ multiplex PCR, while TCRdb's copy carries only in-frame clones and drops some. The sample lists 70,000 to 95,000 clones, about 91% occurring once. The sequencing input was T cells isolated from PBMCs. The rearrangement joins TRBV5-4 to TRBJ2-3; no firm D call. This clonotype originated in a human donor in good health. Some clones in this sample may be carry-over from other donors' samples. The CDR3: CASSLDADIGTDTQYF. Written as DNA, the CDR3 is TGTGCCAGCAGCTTGGACGCGGATATAGGCACAGATACGCAGTATTTT.